The rows below give T cell receptor beta chains drawn from one sample of a study of T cell changes during pregnancy in multiple sclerosis. The data were produced by immunoSEQ multiplex PCR, yet TCRdb's version contains in-frame clones alone and is incomplete. Counted here are 45,000 to 55,000 clones, about nine tenths occurring once; the ten biggest clones make up about 0.61%. The sequenced sample was CD4+ T cells from peripheral blood mononuclear cells, obtained after pregnancy. These receptors all stem from a female donor in good health, enrolled as a control in a pregnancy study. Each CDR3 is given with its conserved first and last residue. D genes are given only for firm matches. Part of the rows lack a size; the others show once, few, many or a class for expanded clones.

size | length | D | J | V | DNA | CDR3
NA | 11 | NA | TRBJ2-5 | TRBV29-1 | TGCAGCGTTGGTCAGGGAGAGACCCAGTACTTC | CSVGQGETQYF
NA | 15 | TRBD1 | TRBJ1-1 | TRBV18 | TGTGCCAGCTCACCCAAAACCGACAGGGTATTTCGAGCTTTCTTT | CASSPKTDRVFRAFF
NA | 16 | NA | TRBJ1-4 | TRBV2 | TGTGCCAGCAGTCCACGGACAGTTGCAACTAATGAAAAACTGTTTTTT | CASSPRTVATNEKLFF
NA | 17 | NA | TRBJ2-5 | TRBV4-1 | TGCGCCAGCAGCCTACGGCAGGGTATAGGGGGACAAGAGACCCAGTACTTC | CASSLRQGIGGQETQYF
NA | 15 | TRBD1 | TRBJ2-7 | TRBV18 | TGTGCCAGCTCACCGGGGGCGGACAGGGGCTACGAGCAGTACTTC | CASSPGADRGYEQYF
NA | 17 | NA | TRBJ1-3 | TRBV4-2 | TGTGCCAGCAGCCAAGATGGGCAGGGGTTCTCTGGAAACACCATATATTTT | CASSQDGQGFSGNTIYF
NA | 14 | TRBD2 | TRBJ2-7 | TRBV28 | TGTGCCACCACAAGACTAGCGGCCTCCTACGAGCAGTACTTC | CATTRLAASYEQYF
NA | 12 | NA | TRBJ2-7 | TRBV19 | TGTGCCACTCGGGACTCTCGGTGGGAGCAGTACTTC | CATRDSRWEQYF
NA | 14 | TRBD1 | TRBJ2-2 | TRBV2 | TGTGCCAGCAGAACTGACAGGGCGGTCGGGGAGCTGTTTTTT | CASRTDRAVGELFF
NA | 14 | NA | TRBJ2-3 | TRBV7-9 | TGTGCCAGCAGCTTAGGACAATACACAGATACGCAGTATTTT | CASSLGQYTDTQYF
NA | 16 | NA | TRBJ1-5 | TRBV5-5 | TGTGCCAGCAGCTTCCACAGGGAATTTAGGAATCAGCCCCAGCATTTT | CASSFHREFRNQPQHF
NA | 15 | TRBD2 | TRBJ2-1 | TRBV11-2 | TGTGCCAGCAGCTTTAGCGGGGGGCGGGGTGGTGAGCAGTTCTTC | CASSFSGGRGGEQFF
once | 16 | NA | TRBJ2-7 | TRBV7-9 | TGTGCCAGCAGCTTAGGTTTAGGGGGAGAGTTTGGCGAGCAGTACTTC | CASSLGLGGEFGEQYF
NA | 15 | NA | TRBJ1-1 | TRBV19 | TGTGCCAGTAGATCAAACCAGGGGTTTTTCACTGAAGCTTTCTTT | CASRSNQGFFTEAFF
NA | 14 | TRBD2 | TRBJ2-3 | TRBV2 | TGTGCCAGCAAATTAGCGGGGGCCTCAGATACGCAGTATTTT | CASKLAGASDTQYF
once | 13 | TRBD1 | TRBJ1-5 | TRBV30 | TGTGCCTGGGCAGGGGGTGGGGATCAGCCCCAGCATTTT | CAWAGGGDQPQHF
once | 13 | NA | TRBJ2-5 | TRBV6-6 | TGTGCCAGCAGGAGGGGGTTCCAAGAGACCCAGTACTTC | CASRRGFQETQYF
NA | 14 | TRBD1 | TRBJ1-4 | TRBV15 | TGTGCCACCAGCAGAGATGGGGACAGGGTCGAGAGGTTTTTT | CATSRDGDRVERFF
once | 18 | NA | TRBJ2-7 | TRBV4-1 | TGCGCCAGCAGCCCCACCGTACTAGCTACCAACCCCACCTACGAGCAGTACTTC | CASSPTVLATNPTYEQYF
NA | 17 | NA | TRBJ2-6 | TRBV2 | TGTGCCAGCAGTGAATCAGGGGCCTACTCTGGGGCCAACGTCCTGACTTTC | CASSESGAYSGANVLTF
NA | 15 | NA | TRBJ2-3 | TRBV9 | TGTGCCAGCAGCGTAGTGGCGGGGAGCACAGATACGCAGTATTTT | CASSVVAGSTDTQYF
few | 15 | NA | TRBJ2-1 | TRBV19 | TGTGCCAGTATGCCGCTAGCGTCTCTGGGTAATGAGCAGTTCTTC | CASMPLASLGNEQFF
NA | 15 | TRBD2 | TRBJ2-7 | TRBV11-1 | TGTGCCAGCAGCTTCCTAGCGGGGAACTCCTACGAGCAGTACTTC | CASSFLAGNSYEQYF
NA | 16 | NA | TRBJ2-5 | TRBV9 | TGTGCCAGCAGCCCCGGTGGGGGGACAGCACAAGAGACCCAGTACTTC | CASSPGGGTAQETQYF
NA | 12 | NA | TRBJ1-1 | TRBV11-1 | TGTGCCAGCAGCGGGGGGGTTAGTGAAGCTTTCTTT | CASSGGVSEAFF
NA | 14 | TRBD1 | TRBJ1-4 | TRBV6-1 | TGTGCCAGCAGTGGCGGGACAGGGTATGAAAAACTGTTTTTT | CASSGGTGYEKLFF
NA | 17 | NA | TRBJ2-3 | TRBV15 | TGTGCCACCAGCAGAGGAGACAGTGGGTTCTACACAGATACGCAGTATTTT | CATSRGDSGFYTDTQYF
NA | 12 | NA | TRBJ1-4 | TRBV2 | TGTGCCAGCATGGGACATTATGAAAAACTGTTTTTT | CASMGHYEKLFF
NA | 15 | NA | TRBJ1-4 | TRBV7-6 | TGTGCCAGCACCACAGGAGGGGCACCTAATGAAAAACTGTTTTTT | CASTTGGAPNEKLFF
NA | 14 | NA | TRBJ2-7 | TRBV27 | TGTGCCAGCAGTTTTGCGCTAGCCTCACCCGAGCAGTACTTC | CASSFALASPEQYF
NA | 15 | TRBD1 | TRBJ1-5 | TRBV6-1 | TGTGCCAGCAGCCGAACAGGGGAGGGCAATCAGCCCCAGCATTTT | CASSRTGEGNQPQHF
NA | 13 | NA | TRBJ2-7 | TRBV18 | TGTGCCAGCTCACCGGCGGGGCTCTACGAGCAGTACTTC | CASSPAGLYEQYF
NA | 15 | NA | TRBJ2-1 | TRBV5-1 | TGCGCCAGCAGCTTGACGGTAGCAGGGATCGATGAGCAGTTCTTC | CASSLTVAGIDEQFF
NA | 16 | NA | TRBJ1-1 | TRBV5-4 | TGTGCCAGCAGCTTGGACAGAGTGGATCTGAACACTGAAGCTTTCTTT | CASSLDRVDLNTEAFF
NA | 13 | NA | TRBJ1-1 | TRBV5-6 | TGTGCCAGCAGTCCCACAGGGCGCACTGAAGCTTTCTTT | CASSPTGRTEAFF
NA | 15 | TRBD1 | TRBJ1-5 | TRBV18 | TGTGCCAGCTCACCAGGGACAGTTTTTAATCAGCCCCAGCATTTT | CASSPGTVFNQPQHF
NA | 18 | NA | TRBJ2-6 | TRBV18 | TGTGCCAGCTCACCACGGGGGGGACAACTCTCTGGGGCCAACGTCCTGACTTTC | CASSPRGGQLSGANVLTF
NA | 15 | NA | TRBJ1-4 | TRBV18 | TGTGCCAGCTCACCAAGGGGACATATTAATGAAAAACTGTTTTTT | CASSPRGHINEKLFF
NA | 18 | NA | TRBJ2-1 | TRBV7-2 | TGTGCCAGCAGCCTGACCGGCGGCGGGGCAAGCTCCTACAATGAGCAGTTCTTC | CASSLTGGGASSYNEQFF
NA | 13 | TRBD1 | TRBJ1-2 | TRBV5-6 | TGTGCCAGCAGCCTGGCGACAGGGGACGGCTACACCTTC | CASSLATGDGYTF
NA | 14 | NA | TRBJ2-5 | TRBV10-3 | TGTGCCATCAGTGAGTATGGCGGGGCCGAGACCCAGTACTTC | CAISEYGGAETQYF
NA | 15 | TRBD1 | TRBJ1-2 | TRBV10-3 | TGTGCCATCAGGGGACAGGGGGCCGGGGACTATGGCTACACCTTC | CAIRGQGAGDYGYTF
NA | 16 | TRBD1 | TRBJ2-1 | TRBV7-9 | TGTGCCAGCAGCTTAGAACCGGGACAGGGCCTCAATGAGCAGTTCTTC | CASSLEPGQGLNEQFF
NA | 17 | NA | TRBJ2-5 | TRBV7-8 | TGTGCCAGCAGCTTAGAGATACTAGTTGGTACTAGAGAGACCCAGTACTTC | CASSLEILVGTRETQYF
once | 14 | NA | TRBJ1-1 | TRBV10-2 | TGCGCCAGCAGCCCCGAATACATGAACACTGAAGCTTTCTTT | CASSPEYMNTEAFF
NA | 14 | TRBD1 | TRBJ1-1 | TRBV7-9 | TGTGCCAGCAGCTCTCAGGGGGCGCAGACTGAAGCTTTCTTT | CASSSQGAQTEAFF
NA | 16 | NA | TRBJ2-2 | TRBV7-9 | TGTGCCAGCAGCTTTAACAGCCGGGGGGCGGCCGGGGAGCTGTTTTTT | CASSFNSRGAAGELFF
NA | 14 | NA | TRBJ2-3 | TRBV5-1 | TGCGCCAGCAGCTTGTTACTGAGCACAGATACGCAGTATTTT | CASSLLLSTDTQYF
NA | 13 | NA | TRBJ2-7 | TRBV5-6 | TGTGCCAGCAGCTTGGTGGGAGTGGGCGAGCAGTACTTC | CASSLVGVGEQYF
NA | 17 | TRBD2 | TRBJ2-5 | TRBV10-3 | TGTGCCATCAGTGATAGGGGAGGGACGGAACGGGGAGAGACCCAGTACTTC | CAISDRGGTERGETQYF
NA | 18 | NA | TRBJ1-2 | TRBV7-6 | TGTGCCAGCAGCCTTACGCCCAGGTGGGGAAGGGGTAACTATGGCTACACCTTC | CASSLTPRWGRGNYGYTF
NA | 14 | NA | TRBJ2-7 | TRBV5-1 | TGCGCCAGCAGCCTTGGGGCGTCGGTATACGAGCAGTACTTC | CASSLGASVYEQYF
NA | 16 | NA | TRBJ1-4 | TRBV10-3 | TGTGCCATCAGTCGGGAGGGGAGGGCAACTAATGAAAAACTGTTTTTT | CAISREGRATNEKLFF
NA | 16 | TRBD1 | TRBJ2-3 | TRBV28 | TGTGCCAGCAGATCCCCGGGGACAGGAGGGGCAGATACGCAGTATTTT | CASRSPGTGGADTQYF
NA | 15 | TRBD2 | TRBJ2-7 | TRBV5-6 | TGTGCCAGCAGCCGGGGGACTAGCGGGAGGAGCGAGCAGTACTTC | CASSRGTSGRSEQYF
NA | 16 | NA | TRBJ1-6 | TRBV5-1 | TGCGCCAGCAGCTTGGCGGGGGGGGCCTATAATTCACCCCTCCACTTT | CASSLAGGAYNSPLHF
NA | 13 | TRBD2 | TRBJ2-7 | TRBV19 | TGTGCCACCAGGACTAGCGGTACCTACGAGCAGTACTTC | CATRTSGTYEQYF